The 14 T cell receptor beta chains in this list originate from one sample, sequenced in a study of blood T cells in healthy people across ages (dated by TCRdb to 2013 to 2016). Libraries were prepared through 5' RACE. The instrument given in TCRdb is Illumina HiSeq 2500. The second PCR ran for roughly 7 to 12 cycles and used a J-beta primer mix along with a sample-barcoded 5' primer. TCRdb applied fastp at Q25 and MiXCR to the public reads, then kept only in-frame beta chains. Each CDR3 protein appears once, grouped with its most common genes and DNA. The sample table contains roughly 800,000 distinct CDR3 sequences; only one count was recorded for 58% of them. Of the sample, roughly 22% is held by the ten largest clones. The sequenced sample consisted of blood. The receptors here all came from a man younger than 40 in good health.

The chain carries TRBV6-5 and TRBJ2-7; D is undetermined. Trimming removed 0 bases at V and 9 bases at J, with 18 bases between. The CDR3 is made up of 15 amino acids. The germline V gene has CDR1 MNHEY and CDR2 SVGAGI. The CDR3 DNA sequence: TGTGCCAGCAGTTACTCGAGTCAGGCCCTCTGGGGGCAGTACTTC. This sequence encodes CASSYSSQALWGQYF.

This clonotype was detected only a few times. The rearrangement joins TRBV27 to TRBJ2-7; D remains unclear. Trimming cost V 4 bases and J 1 base, with 14 bases left between them. CDR3 size: 15 residues. CDR1 is MNHEY and CDR2 is SMNVEV in the germline V gene (reference sequence). CDR3 protein: CASSYGTAPSYEQYF. The CDR3 nucleotides read TGTGCCAGCAGTTATGGCACAGCGCCTTCCTACGAGCAGTACTTC.

This clonotype was observed a few times. The rearrangement uses TRBV12-3 or TRBV12-4 and TRBJ2-1; D assignment may be TRBD1 or TRBD2 (5 bases each). The CDR3 is made up of 15 amino acids. V was shortened by 0 bases and J by 3 bases, with 9 bases between the two germline ends. The CDR3 nucleotides read TGTGCCAGCAGTTTAGCCCGGGACCACTACAATGAGCAGTTCTTC. Protein product: CASSLARDHYNEQFF.

This clonotype was detected only a few times. The CDR3 sequence is CSARGLYENIQYF. CDR3 nucleotide sequence: TGCAGTGCTAGAGGACTATACGAAAACATTCAGTACTTC. The V gene is TRBV20-1, the J gene TRBJ2-4; a possible D gene is TRBD2 (5 bases). CDR1 DFQATT and CDR2 SNEGSKA come from the germline V gene (reference sequence). The length of the CDR3 is 13 residues. V lost 1 base and J 5 bases, leaving 9 bases between the germline ends.

The chain is built from TRBV20-1 and TRBJ2-3; D unclear. Germline CDR1 is DFQATT and CDR2 is SNEGSKA (reference sequence). The germline V and J ends were trimmed by 4 bases and 5 bases, with 10 bases remaining between them. The length of the CDR3 is 12 residues. CDR3 amino acids: CSATQSGDTQYF. CDR3 nucleotide sequence: TGCAGTGCTACTCAATCAGGAGATACGCAGTATTTT.

The V gene is TRBV30, the J gene TRBJ2-7, with TRBD1 matching over 8 bases. This CDR3 spans 14 amino acids. The V segment lost 4 bases and the J segment 4 bases; nucleotides outside the gene matches: 9. Germline V lookup: CDR1 GTSNPN, CDR2 SVGIG (reference sequence). CDR3 amino acids: CAWTTGDRGYEQYF. CDR3 coding DNA: TGTGCCTGGACCACCGGCGACAGGGGTTACGAGCAGTACTTC. Looking up the rest from reference TRBV30 and TRBJ2-7 gives the full variable domain: SQTIHQWPATLVQPVGSPLSLECTVEGTSNPNLYWYRQAAGRGLQLLFYSVGIGQISSEVPQNLSASRPQDRQFILSSKKLLLSDSGFYLCAWTTGDRGYEQYFGPGTRLTVT.

The chain couples TRBV20-1 to TRBJ1-5; D may be TRBD1 (5 bases). The CDR3 contains 12 residues. The germline gives CDR1 DFQATT, CDR2 SNEGSKA (reference sequence). The ends were cut back, 5 bases at V and 4 bases at J, with 9 bases in the middle. This chain's CDR3 is CSAARQNQPQHF. In nucleotides, the CDR3 is TGCAGTGCTGCCCGACAGAATCAGCCCCAGCATTTT.

The rearrangement uses TRBV7-8 and TRBJ2-3; the match to TRBD2 covers 8 bases. CDR1 and CDR2 (germline): SGHVS, FQNEAQ. The CDR3 totals 15 residues. V shed 4 bases and J 9 bases; nucleotides not matched to a gene: 12. Here the CDR3 reads CASSSNLEREFTQYF. The DNA for the CDR3 is TGTGCCAGCAGCTCCAACCTCGAGCGGGAGTTCACGCAGTATTTT. The full variable domain, its missing parts supplied by reference TRBV7-8 and TRBJ2-3, is GAGVSQSPRYKVAKRGQDVALRCDPISGHVSLFWYQQALGQGPEFLTYFQNEAQLDKSGLPSDRFFAERPEGSVSTLKIQRTQQEDSAVYLCASSSNLEREFTQYFGPGTRLTVL.

The chain uses TRBV6-2 or TRBV6-3 and TRBJ2-1; 8 nucleotides line up with TRBD2. The J segment lost 8 bases and the V segment lost 8 bases, leaving 11 bases of the junction unmatched. The germline CDR1 and CDR2 sequences are MNHEY and SVGEGT. This CDR3 is built from 14 residues. The CDR3 DNA reads as TGTGCCAGCTTGGGGCGGGAGGTCGTGGATGAGCAGTTCTTC. It translates to CASLGREVVDEQFF.

The rearrangement joins TRBV7-2 to TRBJ1-6, with a weak D call TRBD1 (5 bases). Germline assignment: CDR1 SGHTA and CDR2 FQGNSA. V shed 5 bases and J shed 10 bases, with 12 bases lying between them. The CDR3 length is 13 residues. The CDR3 nucleotides are TGTGCCAGCAGCCCACAGGAAGGGTCACCCCTCCACTTT. Translated: CASSPQEGSPLHF.

Here the CDR3 reads CSVGWAEGCNEQFF. For the CDR3, the DNA is TGCAGCGTTGGGTGGGCAGAAGGCTGCAATGAGCAGTTCTTC. The chain carries TRBV29-1 and TRBJ2-1; D ambiguous. Germline V gene data show CDR1 as SQVTM and CDR2 as ANQGSEA. V was shortened by 4 bases and J by 6 bases, with 16 bases between the two germline ends. The CDR3 covers 14 residues.

The rearrangement joins TRBV7-9 to TRBJ1-5, with D tentatively TRBD1 (5 bases). Per the germline V gene, CDR1 is SEHNR and CDR2 is FQNEAQ (reference sequence). CDR3 length: 13 amino acids. The V and J ends lost 5 bases and 5 bases respectively, with 10 bases between them. The CDR3 bases are TGTGCCAGCAGCGGCAGGGAAGATCAGCCCCAGCATTTT. Protein product: CASSGREDQPQHF.

This clonotype came up a few times. V and J are TRBV5-1 and TRBJ1-2, with 8 nucleotides matching TRBD1. CDR1 and CDR2 from the germline V gene are SGHRS and YFSETQ. V gave up 0 bases and J gave up 6 bases; unmatched junction bases: 7. This CDR3 comprises 15 residues. The CDR3 spells CASSLAAGTGHGYTF. The CDR3 DNA follows: TGCGCCAGCAGCTTGGCTGCCGGGACAGGTCATGGCTACACCTTC.

The chain recombines TRBV9 with TRBJ2-7; D is undetermined. The CDR3 runs to 13 residues. CDR1 and CDR2 (germline): SGDLS, YYNGEE. Trimming removed 3 bases from V and 7 bases from J, with 14 bases in between. The CDR3 loop is CASSASRYNEQYF. The DNA of the CDR3 is TGTGCCAGCAGCGCATCAAGATACAATGAGCAGTACTTC.